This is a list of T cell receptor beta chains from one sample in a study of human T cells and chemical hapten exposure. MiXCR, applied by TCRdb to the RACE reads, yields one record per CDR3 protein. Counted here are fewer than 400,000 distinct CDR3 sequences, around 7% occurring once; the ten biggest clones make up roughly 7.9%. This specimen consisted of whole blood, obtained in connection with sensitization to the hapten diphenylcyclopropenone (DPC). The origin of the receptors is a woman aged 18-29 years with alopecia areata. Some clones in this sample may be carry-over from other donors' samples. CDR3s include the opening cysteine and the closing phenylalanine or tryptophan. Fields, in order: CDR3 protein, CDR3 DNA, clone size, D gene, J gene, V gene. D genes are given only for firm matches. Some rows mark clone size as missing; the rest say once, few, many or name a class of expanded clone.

cdr3_aa: CASRLTGPYEQYF
cdr3_nt: TGTGCCAGCAGACTGACAGGCCCCTACGAGCAGTACTTC
clone_size: many
d_call: -
j_call: TRBJ2-7
v_call: TRBV12-3/TRBV12-4

cdr3_aa: CSVGRGPYEQYF
cdr3_nt: TGCAGCGTTGGCAGGGGACCCTACGAGCAGTACTTC
clone_size: many
d_call: -
j_call: TRBJ2-7
v_call: TRBV29-1

cdr3_aa: CASRGQGETQYF
cdr3_nt: TGTGCCAGCAGGGGACAGGGGGAGACCCAGTACTTC
clone_size: -
d_call: TRBD1
j_call: TRBJ2-5
v_call: TRBV12-3/TRBV12-4

cdr3_aa: CASSLVTGGPTEAFF
cdr3_nt: TGTGCCAGCAGCTTAGTGACAGGGGGCCCCACTGAAGCTTTCTTT
clone_size: few
d_call: TRBD1
j_call: TRBJ1-1
v_call: TRBV7-2

cdr3_aa: CASSYRGADTEAFF
cdr3_nt: TGTGCCAGCAGTTACCGGGGGGCTGACACTGAAGCTTTCTTT
clone_size: -
d_call: -
j_call: TRBJ1-1
v_call: TRBV6-5

cdr3_aa: CASSLRGRQPQHF
cdr3_nt: TGTGCCAGCAGCCTCAGGGGCCGTCAGCCCCAGCATTTT
clone_size: -
d_call: -
j_call: TRBJ1-5
v_call: TRBV12-3/TRBV12-4

cdr3_aa: CASSPPSGDPDTQYF
cdr3_nt: TGTGCCAGCAGTCCTCCCAGCGGGGACCCAGATACGCAGTATTTT
clone_size: many
d_call: TRBD2
j_call: TRBJ2-3
v_call: TRBV12-3/TRBV12-4

cdr3_aa: CASSYSQGELREAFF
cdr3_nt: TGTGCCAGCAGTTACTCACAGGGAGAGTTGAGGGAAGCTTTCTTT
clone_size: few
d_call: -
j_call: TRBJ1-1
v_call: TRBV6-2/TRBV6-3

cdr3_aa: CASSENTNYGYTF
cdr3_nt: TGTGCCAGCAGTGAAAATACGAACTATGGCTACACCTTC
clone_size: -
d_call: -
j_call: TRBJ1-2
v_call: TRBV2

cdr3_aa: CASSMSYSGANVLTF
cdr3_nt: TGTGCCAGCAGTATGAGTTACTCTGGGGCCAACGTCCTGACTTTC
clone_size: many
d_call: -
j_call: TRBJ2-6
v_call: TRBV6-2/TRBV6-3

cdr3_aa: CASSLSTGEQYF
cdr3_nt: TGTGCCAGCAGCTTATCTACCGGCGAGCAGTACTTC
clone_size: many
d_call: -
j_call: TRBJ2-7
v_call: TRBV7-2

cdr3_aa: CASSSALEGATDTQYF
cdr3_nt: TGTGCCAGCAGCTCCGCCTTGGAGGGCGCCACAGATACGCAGTATTTT
clone_size: many
d_call: -
j_call: TRBJ2-3
v_call: TRBV11-3

cdr3_aa: CASSQVVAGDYEQYF
cdr3_nt: TGCGCCAGCAGCCAAGTAGTAGCAGGGGACTACGAGCAGTACTTC
clone_size: many
d_call: -
j_call: TRBJ2-7
v_call: TRBV4-1

cdr3_aa: CASSWTGSDNQPQHF
cdr3_nt: TGTGCCAGCAGCTGGACAGGGAGCGACAATCAGCCCCAGCATTTT
clone_size: many
d_call: TRBD1
j_call: TRBJ1-5
v_call: TRBV7-2

cdr3_aa: CASSPPGIAGGQDTQYF
cdr3_nt: TGTGCCAGCAGCCCTCCGGGGATAGCGGGGGGGCAAGATACGCAGTATTTT
clone_size: few
d_call: TRBD2
j_call: TRBJ2-3
v_call: TRBV7-2

cdr3_aa: CSVGGTGNEKLFF
cdr3_nt: TGCAGCGTTGGGGGGACAGGAAATGAAAAACTGTTTTTT
clone_size: many
d_call: TRBD1
j_call: TRBJ1-4
v_call: TRBV29-1

cdr3_aa: CSARGIGVRYTDTQYF
cdr3_nt: TGCAGTGCCAGAGGTATAGGGGTACGCTATACAGATACGCAGTATTTT
clone_size: once
d_call: -
j_call: TRBJ2-3
v_call: TRBV20-1

cdr3_aa: CASSRNSGEITDTQYF
cdr3_nt: TGTGCCAGCTCAAGAAATAGCGGGGAGATAACAGATACGCAGTATTTT
clone_size: -
d_call: TRBD2
j_call: TRBJ2-3
v_call: TRBV18

cdr3_aa: CSVYLQSSYEQYF
cdr3_nt: TGCAGCGTTTATTTACAGAGCTCCTACGAGCAGTACTTC
clone_size: many
d_call: -
j_call: TRBJ2-7
v_call: TRBV29-1

cdr3_aa: CASSPRGGRIGYF
cdr3_nt: TGTGCCAGCAGCCCCCGCGGGGGTCGGATCGGGTACTTC
clone_size: many
d_call: TRBD2
j_call: TRBJ2-7
v_call: TRBV3-1

cdr3_aa: CASSSRDRVYEQYF
cdr3_nt: TGTGCCAGCAGCTCCCGGGACAGGGTCTACGAGCAGTACTTC
clone_size: few
d_call: TRBD1
j_call: TRBJ2-7
v_call: TRBV7-9

cdr3_aa: CASSQDIIKDRGYGYTF
cdr3_nt: TGTGCCAGCAGCCAAGACATCATAAAAGACAGGGGATACGGCTACACCTTC
clone_size: -
d_call: TRBD1
j_call: TRBJ1-2
v_call: TRBV4-2

cdr3_aa: CASSEGAASTYNEQFF
cdr3_nt: TGCGCCAGCAGTGAAGGGGCAGCTAGCACCTACAATGAGCAGTTCTTC
clone_size: many
d_call: -
j_call: TRBJ2-1
v_call: TRBV10-2

cdr3_aa: CASSATGGSTEAFF
cdr3_nt: TGTGCCAGCAGCGCCACAGGGGGCTCGACTGAAGCTTTCTTT
clone_size: few
d_call: TRBD1
j_call: TRBJ1-1
v_call: TRBV9

cdr3_aa: CASSLSQGAGANVLTF
cdr3_nt: TGTGCCAGCAGCTTGTCACAGGGGGCCGGGGCCAACGTCCTGACTTTC
clone_size: -
d_call: TRBD1
j_call: TRBJ2-6
v_call: TRBV7-2

cdr3_aa: CASEQGLYSYEQYF
cdr3_nt: TGTGCCAGCGAACAGGGTTTATACTCCTACGAGCAGTACTTC
clone_size: -
d_call: -
j_call: TRBJ2-7
v_call: TRBV5-6

cdr3_aa: CASSTAVKDANTDTQYF
cdr3_nt: TGTGCCAGCAGCACAGCAGTGAAGGACGCAAACACAGATACGCAGTATTTT
clone_size: -
d_call: -
j_call: TRBJ2-3
v_call: TRBV13

cdr3_aa: CASSLALARYLETQYF
cdr3_nt: TGTGCCAGCAGCTTGGCTCTCGCCCGTTACCTCGAGACCCAGTACTTC
clone_size: few
d_call: -
j_call: TRBJ2-5
v_call: TRBV5-5

cdr3_aa: CASSSRATSVTEQFF
cdr3_nt: TGTGCCAGCAGCTCCCGAGCGACTAGCGTTACTGAGCAGTTCTTC
clone_size: many
d_call: TRBD2
j_call: TRBJ2-1
v_call: TRBV7-8

cdr3_aa: CASSPDLWGSYGYTF
cdr3_nt: TGTGCCAGCAGCCCCGATCTTTGGGGTTCCTATGGCTACACCTTC
clone_size: -
d_call: -
j_call: TRBJ1-2
v_call: TRBV7-9

cdr3_aa: CASSLSRDLVHYGYTF
cdr3_nt: TGCGCCAGCAGCTTGTCGCGGGATCTAGTGCACTATGGCTACACCTTC
clone_size: few
d_call: -
j_call: TRBJ1-2
v_call: TRBV5-1

cdr3_aa: CSVEPGLGYGYTF
cdr3_nt: TGCAGCGTTGAACCGGGGCTGGGATATGGCTACACCTTC
clone_size: -
d_call: -
j_call: TRBJ1-2
v_call: TRBV29-1

cdr3_aa: CASGQGGAGELFF
cdr3_nt: TGTGCTAGTGGTCAGGGTGGGGCCGGGGAGCTGTTTTTT
clone_size: -
d_call: -
j_call: TRBJ2-2
v_call: TRBV12-5

cdr3_aa: CSARSDANVLTF
cdr3_nt: TGCAGTGCTCGATCGGACGCCAACGTCCTGACTTTC
clone_size: many
d_call: -
j_call: TRBJ2-6
v_call: TRBV20-1

cdr3_aa: CSAVSGANVLTF
cdr3_nt: TGCAGCGCCGTCTCTGGGGCCAACGTCCTGACTTTC
clone_size: many
d_call: -
j_call: TRBJ2-6
v_call: TRBV29-1

cdr3_aa: CASSFGTLNEAFF
cdr3_nt: TGTGCCAGCAGTTTTGGGACACTTAATGAAGCTTTCTTT
clone_size: few
d_call: -
j_call: TRBJ1-1
v_call: TRBV27

cdr3_aa: CASSIKFWQKDGTSGANVLTF
cdr3_nt: TGTGCCAGTAGTATCAAGTTCTGGCAGAAGGACGGGACCTCTGGGGCCAACGTCCTGACTTTC
clone_size: many
d_call: -
j_call: TRBJ2-6
v_call: TRBV19

cdr3_aa: CASRPAGQGATEKLFF
cdr3_nt: TGTGCCAGCAGACCCGCTGGCCAGGGGGCTACTGAAAAACTGTTTTTT
clone_size: few
d_call: TRBD1
j_call: TRBJ1-4
v_call: TRBV27

cdr3_aa: CASSELGTEQETQYF
cdr3_nt: TGTGCCAGCAGTGAGTTGGGAACCGAGCAAGAGACCCAGTACTTC
clone_size: few
d_call: -
j_call: TRBJ2-5
v_call: TRBV25-1

cdr3_aa: CASSRGQFYGYTF
cdr3_nt: TGTGCCAGCAGTCGAGGACAGTTCTATGGCTACACCTTC
clone_size: many
d_call: -
j_call: TRBJ1-2
v_call: TRBV6-5

cdr3_aa: CASSPGAKETQYF
cdr3_nt: TGTGCCAGCTCACCGGGAGCGAAGGAGACCCAGTACTTC
clone_size: -
d_call: -
j_call: TRBJ2-5
v_call: TRBV18

cdr3_aa: CASSRGGTAYEQYF
cdr3_nt: TGTGCCAGCAGCCGGGGCGGTACCGCCTACGAGCAGTACTTC
clone_size: few
d_call: -
j_call: TRBJ2-7
v_call: TRBV7-8

cdr3_aa: CASSLDTGWNSPLHF
cdr3_nt: TGCGCCAGCAGCTTGGACACGGGCTGGAATTCACCCCTCCACTTT
clone_size: few
d_call: -
j_call: TRBJ1-6
v_call: TRBV5-1

cdr3_aa: CATSRDKQGIYSGNTIYF
cdr3_nt: TGTGCCACCAGCAGAGATAAACAGGGGATCTACTCTGGAAACACCATATATTTT
clone_size: -
d_call: TRBD1
j_call: TRBJ1-3
v_call: TRBV15

cdr3_aa: CASSQESSSGNTIYF
cdr3_nt: TGCGCCAGCAGCCAAGAGTCCAGCTCTGGAAACACCATATATTTT
clone_size: -
d_call: -
j_call: TRBJ1-3
v_call: TRBV4-3

cdr3_aa: CASSMPGQYSSYEQYF
cdr3_nt: TGTGCCAGCAGTATGCCCGGACAGTACAGCTCCTACGAGCAGTACTTC
clone_size: -
d_call: -
j_call: TRBJ2-7
v_call: TRBV28

cdr3_aa: CASSFTGFTGELFF
cdr3_nt: TGTGCCAGCAGTTTTACAGGGTTTACCGGGGAGCTGTTTTTT
clone_size: few
d_call: -
j_call: TRBJ2-2
v_call: TRBV7-2

cdr3_aa: CSIAAGYNEQFF
cdr3_nt: TGCAGCATAGCGGCGGGGTACAATGAGCAGTTCTTC
clone_size: many
d_call: -
j_call: TRBJ2-1
v_call: TRBV20-1

cdr3_aa: CASSLPGTGFLFF
cdr3_nt: TGTGCCAGCAGTTTACCTGGGACAGGGTTCCTGTTTTTT
clone_size: few
d_call: TRBD1
j_call: TRBJ1-4
v_call: TRBV6-6

cdr3_aa: CSAWTGGPSPLHF
cdr3_nt: TGCAGTGCATGGACAGGGGGTCCGTCACCCCTCCACTTT
clone_size: few
d_call: TRBD1
j_call: TRBJ1-6
v_call: TRBV20-1

cdr3_aa: CASSYSGSGALEQYF
cdr3_nt: TGTGCCAGCAGTTACTCGGGTAGCGGGGCCCTCGAGCAGTACTTC
clone_size: -
d_call: TRBD2
j_call: TRBJ2-7
v_call: TRBV6-5

cdr3_aa: CASSLGSQLPYEQYF
cdr3_nt: TGCGCCAGCAGCCTAGGCAGCCAGCTACCCTACGAGCAGTACTTC
clone_size: many
d_call: -
j_call: TRBJ2-7
v_call: TRBV4-3

cdr3_aa: CASSLVEAATNEKLFF
cdr3_nt: TGTGCCAGCAGTTTAGTGGAAGCTGCAACTAATGAAAAACTGTTTTTT
clone_size: -
d_call: -
j_call: TRBJ1-4
v_call: TRBV28

cdr3_aa: CASSSNRGLGTGELFF
cdr3_nt: TGTGCCAGCAGCTCAAACAGGGGGCTCGGCACCGGGGAGCTGTTTTTT
clone_size: few
d_call: TRBD1
j_call: TRBJ2-2
v_call: TRBV5-4

cdr3_aa: CASSSQGADYGYTF
cdr3_nt: TGTGCCAGCAGTTCCCAGGGGGCGGACTATGGCTACACCTTC
clone_size: many
d_call: TRBD1
j_call: TRBJ1-2
v_call: TRBV6-6

cdr3_aa: CASSLADRGTEAFF
cdr3_nt: TGTGCCAGCAGCTTAGCGGACAGGGGGACTGAAGCTTTCTTT
clone_size: -
d_call: TRBD1
j_call: TRBJ1-1
v_call: TRBV13

cdr3_aa: CASSYEDRGNYGYTF
cdr3_nt: TGTGCCAGCAGTTACGAAGACAGGGGAAACTATGGCTACACCTTC
clone_size: few
d_call: TRBD1
j_call: TRBJ1-2
v_call: TRBV6-5